One and the same sample provided the 31 T cell receptor beta chains below, sequenced in a study of blood T cell repertoires in COVID-19. TCRdb's table, derived via immunoSEQ multiplex PCR, lists solely in-frame clones and lacks some. This sample has hundreds of thousands of clones, with 80% to 90% found just once. The sample consisted of PBMCs or T cells enriched from blood (not recorded which). The source of these receptors is a woman aged 25 to 39 with acute COVID-19.

The chain recombines TRBV5-1 with TRBJ1-1, with 8 bases matching TRBD1. This CDR3 spans 14 amino acids. Germline V gene lookup returns CDR1 SGHRS and CDR2 YFSETQ. The V and J ends lost 7 bases and 2 bases, in that order; junction bases with no gene match: 7. CDR3 in DNA: TGCGCCAGCCGCACAGGGGGGGAAAACACTGAAGCTTTCTTT. Protein sequence: CASRTGGENTEAFF.

The chain uses TRBV7-9 and TRBJ1-4; no clear D gene. The CDR3 consists of 14 residues. In germline, CDR1 is SEHNR, CDR2 FQNEAQ (reference sequence). The germline V and J ends were trimmed by 5 bases and 4 bases, with 11 bases remaining between them. The CDR3 reads CASSPLRVNEKLFF. In nucleotides, the CDR3 is TGTGCCAGCAGCCCCCTCCGGGTTAATGAAAAACTGTTTTTT.

The chain combines TRBV28 with TRBJ2-7; 9 positions agree with TRBD1. With 3 bases clipped from V and 0 bases from J, the junction kept 3 bases outside the gene matches. The CDR3 sequence is 15 residues long. Germline lookup yields CDR1 MDHEN and CDR2 SYDVKM. The DNA for the CDR3 is TGTGCCAGCAGTTTGGGGGACAGGGACTCCTACGAGCAGTACTTC. This gives the protein CASSLGDRDSYEQYF.

The rearrangement uses TRBV3-1 (or the pseudogene TRBV3-2) and TRBJ1-6, with 7 bases matching TRBD1. Trimming at V came to 4 bases and at J to 0 bases, leaving 3 bases not matched to a gene. The CDR3 extends over 16 amino acids. Per the germline V gene, CDR1 is LGHDT and CDR2 is YNNKEL (reference sequence). The CDR3 sequence is CASSRQGSSYNSPLHF. DNA of the CDR3: TGTGCCAGCAGCCGACAGGGCAGCTCCTATAATTCACCCCTCCACTTT.

This clone was observed once. The chain employs TRBV9 and TRBJ2-1; D might be TRBD2 (5 bases). This CDR3 is built from 15 residues. The V gene lost 0 bases and the J gene lost 2 bases, with 9 bases spanning the gap. Germline CDR1 SGDLS, CDR2 YYNGEE. CDR3 protein: CASSVASGPYNEQFF. CDR3 DNA sequence: TGTGCCAGCAGCGTAGCCAGCGGACCCTACAATGAGCAGTTCTTC. Full variable domain (rest looked up from reference TRBV9 and TRBJ2-1): DSGVTQTPKHLITATGQRVTLRCSPRSGDLSVYWYQQSLDQGLQFLIQYYNGEERAKGNILERFSAQQFPDLHSELNLSSLELGDSALYFCASSVASGPYNEQFFGPGTRLTVL.

The chain is built from TRBV30 and TRBJ1-5; tentative D call: TRBD1 (5 bases). This CDR3 has 13 residues. Germline CDR1 is GTSNPN and CDR2 is SVGIG (reference sequence). The V and J ends lost 2 bases and 0 bases respectively, with 5 bases between them. CDR3 nucleotide sequence: TGTGCCTGGAGTACAGGTAGCAATCAGCCCCAGCATTTT. This codes for CAWSTGSNQPQHF.

The CDR3 region is CASSLGGQVEAFF. The CDR3 DNA follows: TGTGCCAGCAGTTTAGGGGGACAGGTTGAAGCTTTCTTT. The V gene is TRBV27, the J gene TRBJ1-1; 8 bases map to TRBD1. CDR1 is MNHEY and CDR2 is SMNVEV in the germline V gene (reference sequence). The length of the CDR3 is 13 residues. V was pared by 2 bases and J by 7 bases, with 3 bases of the junction left unmatched.

This clone was counted between two and nine times. V gene TRBV3-1 (or the pseudogene TRBV3-2) combines with J gene TRBJ1-2, with D possibly TRBD1 on 6 matching bases. V lost 7 bases, J lost 6 bases, and 18 bases lay in between. Germline V gives CDR1 LGHDT, CDR2 YNNKEL (reference sequence). The CDR3 is 14 residues long. The CDR3 here is CASTPEGDGNGYTF. The CDR3 DNA follows: TGTGCCAGCACCCCTGAGGGGGATGGAAATGGCTACACCTTC.

This clone was recorded only once. The chain links TRBV11-3 to TRBJ2-1; D may be TRBD2 (5 bases). Trimming pared 5 bases from V and 0 bases from J, leaving 17 bases between. This CDR3 spans 17 amino acids. The germline gives CDR1 SGHNT, CDR2 YENEEA. The CDR3 nucleotides read TGTGCCAGCAGCCCGAGCCGGGATCCCAGCTCCTACAATGAGCAGTTCTTC. Its translation is CASSPSRDPSSYNEQFF.

V gene TRBV7-9 combines with J gene TRBJ1-5; unclear D gene. The germline V gene encodes CDR1 SEHNR and CDR2 FQNEAQ (reference sequence). V lost 4 bases and J lost 2, with 6 bases in between. This CDR3 is 13 amino acids long. Here the CDR3 DNA reads TGTGCCAGCAGCTCCGGGGGCAATCAGCCCCAGCATTTT. As protein: CASSSGGNQPQHF.

The V gene is TRBV5-1, the J gene TRBJ2-7; D gene unclear. The CDR3 totals 13 residues. The germline V and J ends were trimmed by 0 bases and 4 bases, with 8 bases remaining between them. Per germline, CDR1 SGHRS and CDR2 YFSETQ. The CDR3 sequence is CASSLVGRYEQYF. In nucleotides, the CDR3 is TGCGCCAGCAGCTTGGTGGGCAGGTACGAGCAGTACTTC.

The chain has TRBV19 and TRBJ1-5, with a weak D call TRBD1 (5 bases). Trimming left V 2 bases short and J 3 bases short, with 14 bases between. The CDR3 sequence is 16 residues long. CDR1 and CDR2 from the germline V gene are LNHDA and SQIVND (reference sequence). CDR3 DNA: TGTGCCAGTAGTATATCCGGGGGAGCGGACAATCAGCCCCAGCATTTT. Translating it yields CASSISGGADNQPQHF.

Comments on this clone: A read error may account for a junction end that differs from germline. The rearrangement uses TRBV7-7 and TRBJ2-5; the D gene could be TRBD1 or TRBD2 (5 bases each). Germline V gives CDR1 SSHAT, CDR2 FNYEAQ (reference sequence). CDR3 length equals 15 residues. CDR3 residues: CASSLATDFQETQYF. The CDR3 DNA follows: TGTGCTAGCAGCTTAGCGACAGATTTCCAAGAGACCCAGTACTTC. Looking up the rest from reference TRBV7-7 and TRBJ2-5 gives the full variable domain: GAGVSQSPRYKVTKRGQDVTLRCDPISSHATLYWYQQALGQGPEFLTYFNYEAQPDKSGLPSDRFSAERPEGSISTLTIQRTEQRDSAMYRCASSLATDFQETQYFGPGTRLLVL.

The chain combines TRBV25-1 with TRBJ1-1, with D hard to call. The CDR3 covers 15 residues. V was shortened by 2 bases and J by 1 base, with 11 bases between the two germline ends. Germline V gives CDR1 MGHDK, CDR2 SYGVNS. The CDR3, as DNA: TGTGCCAGCAGTGAAGAGTCTGGTACGAACACTGAAGCTTTCTTT. It yields the protein CASSEESGTNTEAFF.

The chain joins TRBV25-1 to TRBJ1-5; perhaps TRBD1 as D (5 bases). Germline lookup yields CDR1 MGHDK and CDR2 SYGVNS. The CDR3 is made up of 15 amino acids. V lost 2 bases, J lost 6 bases, and 14 bases lay in between. The CDR3 is CASSERAGLGQPQHF. Here the CDR3 DNA reads TGTGCCAGCAGTGAACGGGCAGGGCTCGGTCAGCCCCAGCATTTT.

V usage is TRBV27 and J usage is TRBJ2-7; D is unclear. V lost 6 bases, J lost 3 bases, and 12 bases lay in between. The CDR3 spans 13 residues. Per germline, CDR1 MNHEY and CDR2 SMNVEV (reference sequence). In DNA, the CDR3 is TGTGCCAGCAGCCCAACTATGGGCTACGAGCAGTACTTC. This sequence encodes CASSPTMGYEQYF.

V gene TRBV5-8 combines with J gene TRBJ2-3; 14 bases agree with TRBD2. Trimming took 3 bases from V and 1 from J; bases not matched to a gene: 7. Germline V lookup: CDR1 SGHTS, CDR2 YDEGEE. The CDR3 spans 18 residues. The CDR3 nucleotides read TGTGCCAGCAGCTCGACTAGCGGGGGGGCCAAGGGCACAGATACGCAGTATTTT. This translates into CASSSTSGGAKGTDTQYF.

The rearrangement uses TRBV29-1 and TRBJ1-1; 9 bases fit TRBD1. The germline V gene encodes CDR1 SQVTM and CDR2 ANQGSEA. The CDR3 extends over 11 amino acids. Trimming removed 8 bases from V and 8 bases from J; junction bases left unmatched: 6. Here the CDR3 reads CSLDRGSEAFF. CDR3 coding DNA: TGCAGCCTAGACAGGGGGTCAGAAGCTTTCTTT.

The chain uses TRBV7-6 and TRBJ1-4, with a tentative D call TRBD1 (6 bases). From germline, CDR1 is SGHVS and CDR2 FNYEAQ. The CDR3 is 13 amino acids. Deletions cut 6 bases from V and 8 bases from J, with 13 bases between. The CDR3 nucleotides are TGTGCCAGCAGTCCCGGGGGGGGCGAAAAACTGTTTTTT. This codes for CASSPGGGEKLFF.

The genes are TRBV7-9 and TRBJ1-1; 7 nucleotides line up with TRBD1. J gave up 1 base and V 4 bases, and 6 bases lay outside the gene matches. Germline assignment: CDR1 SEHNR and CDR2 FQNEAQ (reference sequence). The CDR3 contains 15 residues. The CDR3 region has the DNA TGTGCCAGCAGCTCCATTGGGACAGAGAACACTGAAGCTTTCTTT. Protein product: CASSSIGTENTEAFF.

This clone was seen only once. The genes are TRBV6-5 and TRBJ1-6; 9 nucleotides match TRBD1. Germline CDR1 MNHEY, CDR2 SVGAGI. J lost 8 bases, V lost 2 bases, and 4 bases had no gene match. The CDR3 runs to 15 residues. CDR3 protein: CASSYQRTGDSPLHF. CDR3 coding DNA: TGTGCCAGCAGTTACCAACGGACAGGGGATTCACCCCTCCACTTT.

CDR3 protein: CASSTVTGGAKYEQYF. Written as DNA, the CDR3 is TGTGCCAGCAGCACCGTTACAGGGGGCGCCAAATACGAGCAGTACTTC. The J gene is TRBJ2-7, the V gene TRBV5-5; 9 bases map to TRBD1. Germline V CDR1 and CDR2: SGHKS, YYEKEE (reference sequence). Trimming at V came to 4 bases and at J to 4 bases, leaving 12 bases not matched to a gene. The CDR3 has 16 amino acids.

This clone has just one count. The genes are TRBV5-1 and TRBJ2-2; TRBD1 might be the D (6 bases). CDR1 and CDR2 from the germline V gene are SGHRS and YFSETQ. The CDR3 runs 15 residues. V shed 4 bases and J shed 2 bases, with 12 bases lying between them. The CDR3 DNA sequence: TGCGCCAGCAGCCCGGACAGATATAACACCGGGGAGCTGTTTTTT. As protein: CASSPDRYNTGELFF.

This chain uses TRBV4-1 with TRBJ2-3; TRBD2 matches 9 bases. Germline CDR1 and CDR2: MGHRA and YSYEKL. CDR3 size: 15 residues. V lost 3 bases to trimming and J lost 6 bases; unmatched junction nucleotides: 7. The CDR3 region is CASSQASGVRDTQYF. In DNA, the CDR3 is TGCGCCAGCAGCCAGGCTAGCGGGGTACGTGATACGCAGTATTTT.

V and J are TRBV27 and TRBJ1-6; 10 bases map to TRBD1. Looked up from germline, CDR1 is MNHEY and CDR2 is SMNVEV (reference sequence). The CDR3 is made up of 14 amino acids. V lost 6 bases to trimming and J lost 7 bases; unmatched junction nucleotides: 3. Here the CDR3 reads CASSKGQGNSPLHF. In DNA, the CDR3 is TGTGCCAGCAGCAAGGGACAGGGGAATTCACCCCTCCACTTT.

The rearrangement uses TRBV3-1 (or the pseudogene TRBV3-2) and TRBJ1-2; D is uncertain. The CDR3 has 17 residues. Trimming left V 3 bases short and J 2 bases short, with 19 bases between. Per the germline V gene, CDR1 is LGHDT and CDR2 is YNNKEL (reference sequence). CDR3 protein: CASSHPAAGGGNYGYTF. Here the CDR3 DNA reads TGTGCCAGCAGCCACCCAGCGGCGGGCGGAGGGAACTATGGCTACACCTTC.

For this clone: One end of the junction fails to match germline, which may point to a read error. This chain uses TRBV6-5 with TRBJ2-1, with D possibly TRBD1 on 5 matching bases. The V gene's germline CDR1 is MNHEY and CDR2 SVGAGI. The CDR3 loop spans 15 amino acids. CDR3 residues: CASSYTGIPYHEQFF. The CDR3 DNA reads TGTGCCAGCAGTTACACAGGAATACCCTACCATGAGCAGTTCTTC.

The chain combines TRBV5-1 with TRBJ1-2; D unresolved. The germline V and J ends were trimmed by 0 bases and 7 bases, with 16 bases remaining between them. Germline values: CDR1 SGHRS, CDR2 YFSETQ. The CDR3 length is 15 residues. CDR3 protein: CASSLANWREGGYTF. As DNA, the CDR3 is TGCGCCAGCAGCTTGGCCAATTGGAGGGAGGGTGGCTACACCTTC.

In its sample, this clone was seen once. Here the CDR3 reads CASSQVSGGYTGELFF. The CDR3 region has the DNA TGTGCCAGCAGCCAAGTTAGCGGGGGGTACACCGGGGAGCTGTTTTTT. V is TRBV3-1 (or the pseudogene TRBV3-2) and J is TRBJ2-2; 10 positions agree with TRBD2. The CDR3 extends over 16 amino acids. Germline V gives CDR1 LGHDT, CDR2 YNNKEL (reference sequence). Unmatched junction bases numbered 2, after V lost 1 base and J lost 3 bases.

This clone was detected once. The chain combines TRBV12-3 or TRBV12-4 with TRBJ1-3; D is undetermined. This CDR3 is built from 13 residues. Between the trimmed V and J ends, which lost 3 bases and 2 bases, there was a span of 5 bases. CDR3 sequence: CASSFNAGNTIYF. In DNA, the CDR3 is TGTGCCAGCAGTTTCAATGCTGGAAACACCATATATTTT.

The rearrangement links TRBV10-2 to TRBJ2-3; possible D gene TRBD1, 6 bases. The germline V gene has CDR1 WSHSY and CDR2 SAAADI. V lost 7 bases, J lost 6 bases, and 11 bases lay in between. The CDR3 totals 12 residues. CDR3 sequence: CASTGTSDTQYF. CDR3 DNA: TGCGCCAGCACAGGGACATCCGATACGCAGTATTTT.